The rows below give T cell receptor beta chains drawn from one sample of a study of blood T cells in healthy people across ages. TCRdb re-called the 5' RACE reads with MiXCR, one entry per CDR3 protein. The sample has 1.5 million to 2 million distinct CDR3 sequences; roughly 52% are singletons. Specimen: blood. These receptors were obtained from a woman between 40 and 55 years old in good health. The CDR3 runs from the conserved cysteine through the conserved F or W. Fields, in order: J gene, V gene, clone size, D gene, CDR3 DNA, CDR3 protein. D genes are given only for firm matches. A clone size is listed for some rows: how often the clone was seen (once, few, many), or a class if it is expanded.

>TRBJ1-2|TRBV20-1|.|.
TGCAGTGCTGGCGACGGGGTCTATGGCTACACCTTC
CSAGDGVYGYTF
>TRBJ1-1|TRBV29-1|.|TRBD1
TGCAGCGTTGGACAGGGGGATTGGGGTACTGAAGCTTTCTTT
CSVGQGDWGTEAFF
>TRBJ1-6|TRBV19|.|.
TGTGCCAGTACCCTTACAGGACCAGCTAATTCACCCCTCCACTTT
CASTLTGPANSPLHF
>TRBJ1-6|TRBV4-2|.|.
TGTGCCAGCGGACTGCGATCCTATAATTCACCCCTCCACTTT
CASGLRSYNSPLHF
>TRBJ2-7|TRBV20-1|medium-sized|TRBD2
TGCAGTGCTCGCACCGGGACTAGCGAATCCTACGAGCAGTACTTC
CSARTGTSESYEQYF
>TRBJ2-3|TRBV7-2|few|.
TGTGCCAGCAGGGGGCAGGGAGATACGCAGTATTTT
CASRGQGDTQYF
>TRBJ2-5|TRBV20-1|.|.
TGCAGTGCTAGCCGCGCGGGGCGAGAGACCCAGTACTTC
CSASRAGRETQYF
>TRBJ1-1|TRBV4-3|.|.
TGCGCCAGCAGCCCTCGGACGGAGGGGGGAGCTTTCTTT
CASSPRTEGGAFF
>TRBJ1-2|TRBV27|.|.
TGTGCCAGCAGTTTATCCCCAGGACAGACAGGCTACACCTTC
CASSLSPGQTGYTF
>TRBJ2-3|TRBV7-2|.|.
TGTGCCAGCAACCGGGCTCACACAGATGCGCAGTATTTT
CASNRAHTDAQYF
>TRBJ2-5|TRBV4-3|.|.
TGCGCCAGCAGCCAAGATAAGGGGACCCAGTACTTC
CASSQDKGTQYF
>TRBJ1-5|TRBV6-6|.|.
TGTGCCAGCCAAGCCCGTGGTCAGCCCCAGCATTTT
CASQARGQPQHF
>TRBJ1-2|TRBV27|.|TRBD1
TGTGCCAGCAGACCAACCTCAGGGGGCTATGGCTACACCTTC
CASRPTSGGYGYTF
>TRBJ1-2|TRBV9|few|TRBD1
TGTGCCAGCAGCCCTCGACAGGGGGCGGGTGGCTACACCTTC
CASSPRQGAGGYTF
>TRBJ2-5|TRBV20-1|few|TRBD2
TGCAGTGCTTCGCGGACTAGCGGACTTCAAGAGACCCAGTACTTC
CSASRTSGLQETQYF
>TRBJ2-1|TRBV27|.|TRBD2
TGTGCCAGCAGGATAGCTAGCGGAGGAAACAATGAGCAGTTCTTC
CASRIASGGNNEQFF
>TRBJ2-3|TRBV20-1|few|.
TGCAGTGCGAGAGGGGAGTTTACAGATACGCAGTATTTT
CSARGEFTDTQYF
>TRBJ2-1|TRBV20-1|.|.
TGCAGTGCTCTAACCGACAGGCCTAGGAATGAGCAGTTCTTC
CSALTDRPRNEQFF
>TRBJ1-6|TRBV28|once|.
TGTGCCAGCAGTTACAGGGTTGGTGCCTATAATTCACCCCTCCACTTT
CASSYRVGAYNSPLHF
>TRBJ1-6|TRBV7-6|.|TRBD1
TGTGCCAGCAGCTTAGCGGCGGGACAGAATTCACCCCTCCACTTT
CASSLAAGQNSPLHF
>TRBJ2-1|TRBV24-1|.|.
TGTGCCACCAGTGACACGGACAGATCTTACAATGAGCAGTTCTTC
CATSDTDRSYNEQFF
>TRBJ2-1|TRBV24-1|.|.
TGTGCCACCAGTGGGAATGAGGCAGGTCAGTTCTTC
CATSGNEAGQFF
>TRBJ2-6|TRBV7-9|few|.
TGTGCCAGCAGCTTAGACGGGACCGGGGCCAACGTCCTGACTTTC
CASSLDGTGANVLTF
>TRBJ2-7|TRBV28|.|.
TGTGCCAGCAGTTTGCAGACCCACTACGAGCAGTACTTC
CASSLQTHYEQYF
>TRBJ1-1|TRBV28|.|.
TGTGCCAGCAGTACCCCAACGAACACTGAAGCTTTCTTT
CASSTPTNTEAFF
>TRBJ2-1|TRBV7-3|once|.
TGTGCCAGCAGCCTCACCGTCCCAGACTCCTACAATGAGCAGTTCTTC
CASSLTVPDSYNEQFF
>TRBJ2-5|TRBV5-6|few|.
TGTGCCAGCAGTGGGGGGACTCAACTGAGGGAGACCCAGTACTTC
CASSGGTQLRETQYF
>TRBJ1-2|TRBV4-3|.|.
TGCGCCAGCAGCCAAGGGAGGGAGGGGCAGAACTATGGCTACACCTTC
CASSQGREGQNYGYTF
>TRBJ2-5|TRBV29-1|.|.
TGCAGCGTTGAACCTAAAGAGACCCAGTACTTC
CSVEPKETQYF
>TRBJ2-5|TRBV7-2|few|TRBD1
TGTGCCAGCAGCAAACCACTCCTCACAGGGGGCCAAGAGACCCAGTACTTC
CASSKPLLTGGQETQYF
>TRBJ1-4|TRBV27|.|.
TGTGCCAGCAGTTCCCCCACCGTCGAGTCTATTCCTGGGAAACTGTTTTTT
CASSSPTVESIPGKLFF
>TRBJ2-1|TRBV7-2|.|.
TGTGCCAGCAGCTTAGGGTCCACCTCCTACAATGAGCAGTTCTTC
CASSLGSTSYNEQFF
>TRBJ1-2|TRBV20-1|.|TRBD1
TGCAGTGCTCTACAGGGGGCGTGCGGCTACACCTTC
CSALQGACGYTF
>TRBJ2-7|TRBV6-1|.|.
TGTGCCAGCAGTGAGGCGAAGGGGCTCTCCTACGAGCAGTACTTC
CASSEAKGLSYEQYF
>TRBJ2-1|TRBV20-1|.|.
TGCAGTGCTCCCGCCCGAGCGACGCAGTTCTTC
CSAPARATQFF
>TRBJ1-5|TRBV25-1|.|.
TGTGCCAGCAGTGAAGCTAGGGGTGATCAGCCCCAGCATTTT
CASSEARGDQPQHF
>TRBJ2-7|TRBV27|.|.
TGTGCCAGCAGTTTATCGAACGGGGGCGAAGCCTACGAGCAGTACTTC
CASSLSNGGEAYEQYF
>TRBJ2-1|TRBV6-4|few|TRBD2
TGTGCCAGCAGTGGACTAGCGGGGGGGCTCCCCGTTGAGCAGTTCTTC
CASSGLAGGLPVEQFF